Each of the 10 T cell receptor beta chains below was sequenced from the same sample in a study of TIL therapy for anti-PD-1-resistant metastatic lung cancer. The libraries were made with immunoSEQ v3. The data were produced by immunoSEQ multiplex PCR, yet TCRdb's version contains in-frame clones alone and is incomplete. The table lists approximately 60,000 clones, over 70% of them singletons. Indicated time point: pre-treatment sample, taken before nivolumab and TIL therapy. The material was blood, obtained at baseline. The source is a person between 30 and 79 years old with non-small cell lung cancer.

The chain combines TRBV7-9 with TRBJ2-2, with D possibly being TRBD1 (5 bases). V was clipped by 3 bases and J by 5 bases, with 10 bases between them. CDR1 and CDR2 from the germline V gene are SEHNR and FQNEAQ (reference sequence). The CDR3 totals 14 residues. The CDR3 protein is CASSFRGDTGELFF. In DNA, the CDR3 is TGTGCCAGCAGCTTTAGGGGTGATACCGGGGAGCTGTTTTTT.

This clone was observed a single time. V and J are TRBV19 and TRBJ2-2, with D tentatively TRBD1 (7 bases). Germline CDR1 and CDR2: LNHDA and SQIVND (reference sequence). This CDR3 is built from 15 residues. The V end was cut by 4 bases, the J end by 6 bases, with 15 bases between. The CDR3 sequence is CASSTGGIRSGELFF. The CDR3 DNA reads TGTGCCAGTAGTACAGGGGGGATCCGGTCCGGGGAGCTGTTTTTT.

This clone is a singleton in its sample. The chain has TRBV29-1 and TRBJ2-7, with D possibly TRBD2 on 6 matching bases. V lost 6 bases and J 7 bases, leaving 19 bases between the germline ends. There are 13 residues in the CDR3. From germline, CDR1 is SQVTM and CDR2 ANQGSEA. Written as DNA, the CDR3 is TGCAGCGTCCTGAACGGCAGGGCGGGAGAGCAGTACTTC. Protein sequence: CSVLNGRAGEQYF.

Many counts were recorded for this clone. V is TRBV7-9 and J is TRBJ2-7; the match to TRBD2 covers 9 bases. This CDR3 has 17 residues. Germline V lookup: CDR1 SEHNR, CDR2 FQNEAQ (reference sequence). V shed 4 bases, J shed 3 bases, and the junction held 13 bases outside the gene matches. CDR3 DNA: TGTGCCAGCAGCTCGAGCAACTCTAGCGGGAAGTTCTACGAGCAGTACTTC. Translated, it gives CASSSSNSSGKFYEQYF.

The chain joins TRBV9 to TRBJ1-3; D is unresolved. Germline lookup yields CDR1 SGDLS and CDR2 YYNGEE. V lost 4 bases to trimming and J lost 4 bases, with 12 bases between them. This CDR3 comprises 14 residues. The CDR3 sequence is CASSPGPAGNTIYF. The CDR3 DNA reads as TGTGCCAGCAGCCCCGGCCCCGCGGGAAACACCATATATTTT.

The CDR3 region has the DNA TGTGCCAGCAGTTCCCCCCGAGGGGGGTTCACTGAAGCTTTCTTT. Encoded protein: CASSSPRGGFTEAFF. The chain is built from TRBV28 and TRBJ1-1, with D possibly TRBD1 on 6 matching bases. CDR1 and CDR2 (germline): MDHEN, SYDVKM. CDR3 length equals 15 residues. With 4 bases removed from V and 4 bases from J, the gap between germline ends came to 16 bases.

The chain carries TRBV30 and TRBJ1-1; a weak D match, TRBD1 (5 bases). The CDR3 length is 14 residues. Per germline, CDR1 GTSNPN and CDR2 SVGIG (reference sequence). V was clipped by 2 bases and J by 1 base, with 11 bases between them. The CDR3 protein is CAWSPPRENTEAFF. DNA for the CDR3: TGTGCCTGGAGTCCTCCCAGGGAGAACACTGAAGCTTTCTTT.

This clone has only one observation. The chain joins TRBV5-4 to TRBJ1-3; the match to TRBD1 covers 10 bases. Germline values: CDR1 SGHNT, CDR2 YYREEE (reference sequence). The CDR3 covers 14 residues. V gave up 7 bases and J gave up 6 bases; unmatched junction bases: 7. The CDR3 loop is CASGVGTGVNTIYF. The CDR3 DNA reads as TGTGCCAGCGGCGTTGGGACAGGGGTAAACACCATATATTTT.

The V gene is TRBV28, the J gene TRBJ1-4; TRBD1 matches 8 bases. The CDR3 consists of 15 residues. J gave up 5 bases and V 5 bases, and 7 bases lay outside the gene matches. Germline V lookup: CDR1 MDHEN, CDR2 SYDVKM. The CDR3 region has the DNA TGTGCCAGCAGTACGACCGGGACAGGAAATGAAAAACTGTTTTTT. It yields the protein CASSTTGTGNEKLFF.

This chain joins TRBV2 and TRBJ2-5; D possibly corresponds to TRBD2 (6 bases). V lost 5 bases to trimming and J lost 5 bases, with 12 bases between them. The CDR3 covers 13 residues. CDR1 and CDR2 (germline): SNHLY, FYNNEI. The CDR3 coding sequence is TGTGCCAGCAGTAGGGACTGGGGTGAGACCCAGTACTTC. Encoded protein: CASSRDWGETQYF.